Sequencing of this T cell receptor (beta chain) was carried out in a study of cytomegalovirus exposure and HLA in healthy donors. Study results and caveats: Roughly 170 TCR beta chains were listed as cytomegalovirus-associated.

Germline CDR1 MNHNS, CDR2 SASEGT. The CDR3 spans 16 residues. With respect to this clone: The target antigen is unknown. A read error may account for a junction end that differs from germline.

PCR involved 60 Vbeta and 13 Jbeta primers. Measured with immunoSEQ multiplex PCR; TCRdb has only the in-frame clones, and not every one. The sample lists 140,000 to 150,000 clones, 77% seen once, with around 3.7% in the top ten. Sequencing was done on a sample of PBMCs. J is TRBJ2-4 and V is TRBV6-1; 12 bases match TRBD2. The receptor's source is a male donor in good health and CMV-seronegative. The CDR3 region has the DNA TGTGCCAGCAGTGAACGACTAGCGGGAGCCAAAAACAGTCAGTACTTC. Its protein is CASSERLAGAKNSQYF.